What follows are 12 T cell receptor beta chains derived from one specimen sequenced in a study of Ad26.COV2.S vaccination and SARS-CoV-2 variants. Clones were sequenced by immunoSEQ multiplex PCR, and TCRdb holds only the in-frame ones, with some missing. The sample has around 320,000 clones; around 85% are singletons. Treatment of the sample: 15 to 20 received Ad26.COV2.S at low or high dose, single or two shots; 5 received placebo; per-sample allocation not given. Samples came from day 63 after the first vaccine or placebo injection. The sample here was peripheral blood, taken in a trial of Ad26.COV2.S vaccine versus placebo. The receptors here all came from a person aged 18-65 years who received the Ad26.COV2.S COVID-19 vaccine or a placebo.

This clone appeared many times. The genes are TRBV25-1 and TRBJ1-5; D is perhaps TRBD1 (5 bases). V lost 1 base and J 6 bases, leaving 19 bases between the germline ends. There are 17 residues in the CDR3. Per the germline V gene, CDR1 is MGHDK and CDR2 is SYGVNS. The CDR3 here is CASSESSADRGSQPQHF. The CDR3 region has the DNA TGTGCCAGCAGTGAATCGTCGGCAGACAGAGGTTCTCAGCCCCAGCATTTT.

The chain uses TRBV12-3 or TRBV12-4 and TRBJ2-2; tentative D call: TRBD1 (6 bases). Deletions cut 3 bases from V and 7 bases from J, with 9 bases between. The CDR3 is 13 amino acids. The CDR3 protein is CASSFRRGGELFF. The CDR3 DNA reads as TGTGCCAGCAGTTTTCGCAGGGGCGGGGAGCTGTTTTTT.

The chain has TRBV15 and TRBJ1-4; D gene uncertain. Germline V CDR1 and CDR2: LNHNV, YYDKDF (reference sequence). The CDR3 is 13 amino acids. The V end lost 3 bases, the J end lost 4 bases, and 6 bases lay between the germline ends. The CDR3 DNA reads as TGTGCCACCAGCAGGACGCTTAATGAAAAACTGTTTTTT. It translates to CATSRTLNEKLFF.

The CDR3: CASNRGNTDTQYF. CDR3 bases: TGCGCCAGCAACCGGGGTAATACAGATACGCAGTATTTT. The chain has TRBV5-1 and TRBJ2-3; TRBD2 might be the D (5 bases). Germline V gives CDR1 SGHRS, CDR2 YFSETQ. CDR3 length equals 13 residues. V dropped 6 bases and J dropped 3 bases, with 11 bases sitting between them.

This chain joins TRBV7-2 and TRBJ2-3, with D perhaps TRBD2 (6 bases). This CDR3 has 15 amino acids. The V and J ends lost 4 bases and 2 bases respectively, with 13 bases between them. Looked up from germline, CDR1 is SGHTA and CDR2 is FQGNSA. As DNA, the CDR3 is TGTGCCAGCAGCTACGGCGGGGAGCTCACAGATACGCAGTATTTT. This gives the protein CASSYGGELTDTQYF.

The chain carries TRBV18 and TRBJ1-2; D unclear. Trimming shortened V by 0 bases and J by 4 bases, and 12 bases separated the two germline ends. This CDR3 comprises 15 residues. The germline V gene has CDR1 KGHSH and CDR2 LQKENI. The CDR3 region is CASSPPIGFGYGYTF. CDR3 in DNA: TGTGCCAGCTCACCACCAATCGGTTTCGGCTATGGCTACACCTTC. Using reference TRBV18 and TRBJ1-2 for the parts outside the CDR3, the full variable domain is NAGVMQNPRHLVRRRGQEARLRCSPMKGHSHVYWYRQLPEEGLKFMVYLQKENIIDESGMPKERFSAEFPKEGPSILRIQQVVRGDSAAYFCASSPPIGFGYGYTFGSGTRLTVV.

The chain links TRBV29-1 to TRBJ2-3; perhaps TRBD1 as D (6 bases). Germline V gene sequence: CDR1 SQVTM, CDR2 ANQGSEA. Deletions cut 3 bases from V and 6 bases from J, with 13 bases between. The CDR3 has 13 amino acids. CDR3 sequence (DNA): TGCAGCGTTGATCGCACAGGGTCGGATACGCAGTATTTT. Amino acid sequence: CSVDRTGSDTQYF.

There are a few counts of this clone. This chain links TRBV7-9 with TRBJ2-2, with D perhaps given as TRBD1 or TRBD2 (7 bases each). With 5 bases removed from V and 5 bases from J, the gap between germline ends came to 18 bases. The CDR3 sequence is 16 residues long. The germline CDR1 and CDR2 sequences are SEHNR and FQNEAQ (reference sequence). The CDR3 reads CASSPRGGGGTGELFF. The DNA of the CDR3 is TGTGCCAGCAGCCCCCGAGGGGGCGGGGGAACCGGGGAGCTGTTTTTT.

V is TRBV5-5 and J is TRBJ1-1, with unresolved D. Germline assignment: CDR1 SGHKS and CDR2 YYEKEE (reference sequence). This CDR3 is built from 14 residues. The V and J ends lost 0 bases and 1 base respectively, with 7 bases between them. The CDR3 DNA is TGTGCCAGCAGCTTGGACGCGGCGAACACTGAAGCTTTCTTT. Translation gives CASSLDAANTEAFF. The complete variable domain, with remaining parts taken from reference TRBV5-5 and TRBJ1-1, reads DAGVTQSPTHLIKTRGQQVTLRCSPISGHKSVSWYQQVLGQGPQFIFQYYEKEERGRGNFPDRFSARQFPNYSSELNVNALLLGDSALYLCASSLDAANTEAFFGQGTRLTVV.

The rearrangement uses TRBV28 and TRBJ1-4; 8 nucleotides match TRBD1. Trimming removed 6 bases from V and 8 bases from J; junction bases left unmatched: 8. Germline loops: CDR1 MDHEN, CDR2 SYDVKM. This CDR3 comprises 14 residues. The CDR3 sequence: CASRLDRAGEKLFF. The CDR3 DNA follows: TGTGCCAGCAGACTGGACAGGGCAGGCGAAAAACTGTTTTTT.

This chain connects TRBV4-2 to TRBJ2-2, with D perhaps TRBD2 (6 bases). CDR3 size: 16 residues. Germline CDR1 reads LGHNA; CDR2 reads YNFKEQ. V lost 4 bases and J 7 bases, leaving 19 bases between the germline ends. This CDR3 is CASSRDPGGINGELFF. Here the CDR3 DNA reads TGTGCCAGCAGCCGCGACCCAGGAGGGATAAACGGGGAGCTGTTTTTT.

The chain couples TRBV11-3 to TRBJ2-7, with 12 bases aligning to TRBD2. This CDR3 spans 17 amino acids. The germline gives CDR1 SGHNT, CDR2 YENEEA. With 2 bases clipped from V and 7 bases from J, the junction kept 12 bases outside the gene matches. CDR3 DNA sequence: TGTGCCAGCAGCTTAAGGGCTAGCGGGGGGGCCCCTTGGGAGCAGTACTTC. It encodes CASSLRASGGAPWEQYF.